Each of the 8 T cell receptor beta chains below was sequenced from the same sample in a study of shared clonotypes between healthy human individuals. Profiled with immunoSEQ multiplex PCR; TCRdb holds only in-frame clones, not every one. The sample lists about 1.5 million clones, 98% seen once, with about 0.45% in the top ten. The sequenced sample was naive CD4+ T cells sorted from blood. This sample's subset: CD45RA+ positively selected. These receptors originate from a man aged 25 to 45 in good health.

This clone has a single count. Other nucleotide sequences from this sample produce the same CDR3. The chain employs TRBV29-1 and TRBJ2-5, with D perhaps matching TRBD1 (5 bases). This CDR3 has 12 residues. CDR1 is SQVTM and CDR2 is ANQGSEA in the germline V gene. The V end was cut by 4 bases, the J end by 1 base, with 7 bases between. The CDR3 here is CSVVGLQETQYF. Written as DNA, the CDR3 is TGCAGCGTTGTGGGGCTCCAAGAGACCCAGTACTTC.

This clone occurred once. This chain uses TRBV27 with TRBJ2-2; 11 bases match TRBD2. The CDR3 contains 16 residues. V lost 5 bases, J lost 5 bases, and 7 bases stayed unmatched. Germline assignment: CDR1 MNHEY and CDR2 SMNVEV (reference sequence). CDR3 coding DNA: TGTGCCAGCAGTCCTGGGACTAGCGGACAAACCGGGGAGCTGTTTTTT. Amino acids: CASSPGTSGQTGELFF.

The gene calls are TRBV2 and TRBJ1-5; D remains unclear. V shed 7 bases and J shed 7 bases, with 11 bases lying between them. The germline V gene has CDR1 SNHLY and CDR2 FYNNEI. This CDR3 has 12 amino acids. DNA for the CDR3: TGTGCCAGCAACCCCGTGGGCCAGCCCCAGCATTTT. Protein sequence: CASNPVGQPQHF.

The CDR3 DNA reads TGTGCCAGCAACCTGGGACTAGCGGAAATCTCCTACGAGCAGTACTTC. Residues: CASNLGLAEISYEQYF. V gene TRBV27 combines with J gene TRBJ2-7, with 11 bases aligning to TRBD2. The CDR3 sequence is 16 residues long. From germline, CDR1 is MNHEY and CDR2 SMNVEV (reference sequence). After removal of 7 bases from V and 0 bases from J, the junction contained 8 bases not matched to a gene.

The rearrangement links TRBV9 to TRBJ2-1; maybe TRBD2 (5 bases). Germline V gene sequence: CDR1 SGDLS, CDR2 YYNGEE. CDR3 size: 15 residues. The V end lost 0 bases, the J end lost 5 bases, and 12 bases lay between the germline ends. The CDR3 here is CASSVGPIGNNEQFF. The CDR3 DNA reads TGTGCCAGCAGCGTAGGCCCAATCGGGAACAATGAGCAGTTCTTC.

The J gene is TRBJ2-3, the V gene TRBV10-3; TRBD2 is a possible D gene (6 bases). CDR1 ENHRY and CDR2 SYGVKD come from the germline V gene. With 8 bases removed from V and 0 bases from J, the gap between germline ends came to 21 bases. This CDR3 has 17 residues. The CDR3 DNA follows: TGTGCCATCTCCCCGTTGATCAGGGACTCAAGCACAGATACGCAGTATTTT. Protein sequence: CAISPLIRDSSTDTQYF.

This chain links TRBV20-1 with TRBJ2-1, with D unresolved. V was clipped by 5 bases and J by 7 bases, with 9 bases between them. Germline CDR1 and CDR2: DFQATT and SNEGSKA (reference sequence). There are 11 residues in the CDR3. For the CDR3, the DNA is TGCAGTGCTCTACTCGGGAATGAGCAGTTCTTC. Its protein product is CSALLGNEQFF.

The chain recombines TRBV11-2 with TRBJ2-7; D unclear. CDR1 and CDR2 from the germline V gene are SGHAT and FQNNGV. The CDR3 contains 15 residues. Trimming took off 1 base at V and 4 bases at J, with 14 bases between the two ends. This chain's CDR3 is CASSLGLNLQYEQYF. CDR3 bases: TGTGCCAGCAGCTTAGGGCTAAACTTACAATACGAGCAGTACTTC.